This T cell receptor beta chain was sequenced for a study of PD-1 blockade in classical Hodgkin lymphoma. Study as a whole: Nivolumab dosing for patients was 3 mg/kg, administered intravenously every 2 weeks.

Germline-derived CDR1 and CDR2 are SGDLS and YYNGEE. This CDR3 has 15 residues. V dropped 2 bases and J dropped 7; count of bases not matched to a gene: 6. Only in-frame clones appear in the TCRdb table, and some are missing; sequencing was by immunoSEQ multiplex PCR. The table has 20,000 or so clones, roughly 90% seen once. As for this clone: Its cognate antigen is unknown.

Time point: cycle 4 day 1 (C4D1), after less than seven weeks of nivolumab. Every patient experienced relapse after autologous stem cell transplantation, and brentuximab vedotin exposure varied. Whole-study results and caveats: Possible causes of repertoire differences, disease activity or prior therapy, remain undefined.

The source was peripheral blood mononuclear cells (PBMCs), collected before the fourth cycle of nivolumab. This receptor was identified in a human donor with classical Hodgkin lymphoma. V and J are TRBV9 and TRBJ1-4, with 9 bases identical to TRBD1. This CDR3 is CASSVADRGIEKLFF. In nucleotides, the CDR3 is TGTGCCAGCAGCGTGGCCGACAGGGGGATTGAAAAACTGTTTTTT.